Described below is a single T cell receptor beta chain sequence and its context. The antigen remains undetermined. Germline V gives CDR1 MNHNY, CDR2 SVGAGI (reference sequence). V was trimmed by 2 bases and J by 0 bases, leaving 7 bases between them. This CDR3 has 15 amino acids. Latent tuberculosis screening used tuberculin skin test and IGRA at entry. This entry comes from a study of T cells in tuberculosis. General observations from the study: The TCR-beta difference was not significant; alpha differences partly reflected length.

Clones were read by immunoSEQ multiplex PCR, and TCRdb kept only the in-frame ones, dropping some. The table includes 35,000 to 40,000 clones, 94% detected once. Sequencing input: PBMCs. The clonotype originates from a donor between 10 and 29 years old with latent tuberculosis or without tuberculosis infection. Some clones in this sample may be carry-over from other donors' samples. The chain combines TRBV6-6 with TRBJ2-2, with D hard to call. CDR3 protein: CASSYLSPNTGELFF. CDR3 nucleotide sequence: TGTGCCAGCAGTTACCTCTCCCCGAACACCGGGGAGCTGTTTTTT.